The rows below give T cell receptor beta chains drawn from one sample of a study of blood T cells in healthy people across ages. Each CDR3 protein gets one entry after TCRdb re-called the 5' RACE reads with MiXCR. The sample lists 1.5 million to 2 million distinct CDR3 sequences; about 35% were seen once. The sequenced material came from blood. These receptors were obtained from a woman aged 25-40 years in good health. Both conserved end residues are part of each CDR3. The D gene is left open where the match is weak. Size values are once, few and many counts, or a class for expanded clones, and some rows have none.

clone_size	v_call	d_call	j_call	cdr3_aa	cdr3_nt
.	TRBV12-3/TRBV12-4	TRBD1	TRBJ2-1	CASRPGQGDNEQFF	TGTGCCAGCAGACCGGGACAGGGAGATAATGAGCAGTTCTTC
.	TRBV20-1	TRBD1	TRBJ1-5	CSARIDRGGQPQHF	TGCAGTGCTAGGATCGACAGGGGTGGTCAGCCCCAGCATTTT
few	TRBV7-2	.	TRBJ2-4	CASSLSGPRNIQYF	TGTGCCAGCAGCTTATCGGGACCGAGAAACATTCAGTACTTC
.	TRBV6-6	.	TRBJ2-3	CASRSKLIKGTDTQYF	TGTGCCAGCAGGTCGAAACTCATCAAGGGCACAGATACGCAGTATTTT
.	TRBV28	TRBD2	TRBJ2-1	CASSPGGRAGAEQFF	TGTGCCAGCAGCCCCGGCGGGAGGGCCGGGGCTGAGCAGTTCTTC
.	TRBV6-1	.	TRBJ2-2	CASSAWGFGELFF	TGTGCCAGCAGTGCATGGGGCTTCGGGGAGCTGTTTTTT
few	TRBV3-1	.	TRBJ1-1	CASSQVVTSMNTEAFF	TGTGCCAGCAGCCAGGTGGTAACAAGCATGAACACTGAAGCTTTCTTT
.	TRBV27	.	TRBJ2-7	CASLRQGGYEQYF	TGTGCCAGCCTACGACAGGGAGGCTACGAGCAGTACTTC
.	TRBV20-1	.	TRBJ2-5	CSAKGLPAAQYF	TGCAGTGCTAAGGGACTGCCGGCCGCTCAGTACTTC
few	TRBV20-1	.	TRBJ2-1	CSAKEDTNEQFF	TGCAGTGCTAAAGAGGACACGAATGAGCAGTTCTTC
few	TRBV4-1	.	TRBJ1-4	CASSQDGRRGEKLFF	TGCGCCAGCAGCCAAGATGGGCGGCGAGGTGAAAAACTGTTTTTT
few	TRBV20-1	.	TRBJ2-7	CSARAADRYEQYF	TGCAGTGCTAGAGCTGCGGACCGCTACGAGCAGTACTTC
many	TRBV7-9	TRBD1	TRBJ2-7	CASSLKGTGNAEQYF	TGTGCCAGCAGCTTAAAAGGGACAGGGAATGCCGAGCAGTACTTC
few	TRBV11-2	TRBD2	TRBJ2-2	CASSFGLAGGSYTGELFF	TGTGCCAGCAGCTTCGGACTAGCGGGAGGTTCGTACACCGGGGAGCTGTTTTTT
.	TRBV5-1	.	TRBJ2-1	CASSLAARVGPQGEQFF	TGCGCCAGCAGCTTGGCCGCCAGGGTAGGACCACAAGGTGAGCAGTTCTTC
.	TRBV3-1	.	TRBJ2-6	CASSQDFSGANVLTF	TGTGCCAGCAGCCAAGATTTTAGTGGGGCCAACGTCCTGACTTTC
.	TRBV6-6	.	TRBJ1-3	CASSYSGGAGNTIYF	TGTGCCAGCAGTTACTCGGGGGGTGCCGGAAACACCATATATTTT
.	TRBV4-1	TRBD2	TRBJ2-1	CASSHDQASGNPFWDEQFF	TGCGCCAGCAGCCATGATCAAGCTAGCGGGAACCCATTTTGGGATGAGCAGTTCTTC
.	TRBV2	TRBD2	TRBJ2-7	CASSYSSGGYEQYF	TGTGCCAGCAGCTATTCTAGCGGGGGCTACGAGCAGTACTTC
few	TRBV29-1	.	TRBJ1-4	CSVPRLGSNEKLFF	TGCAGCGTCCCCCGACTTGGGTCTAATGAAAAACTGTTTTTT
.	TRBV20-1	TRBD1	TRBJ2-3	CSARRDSDTDTQYF	TGCAGTGCTAGACGGGACAGTGACACAGATACGCAGTATTTT
few	TRBV27	.	TRBJ1-2	CASSLSPGKDYGYTF	TGTGCCAGCAGTTTATCGCCAGGGAAGGACTATGGCTACACCTTC
.	TRBV7-6	.	TRBJ1-6	CASSALGGAGNSPLHF	TGTGCCAGCAGCGCTCTTGGGGGAGCTGGTAATTCACCCCTCCACTTT
.	TRBV11-2	.	TRBJ2-7	CASSPRRAGSYEQYF	TGTGCCAGCAGCCCACGGAGGGCCGGGTCCTACGAGCAGTACTTC
.	TRBV5-6	.	TRBJ2-7	CASASLFQNEQYF	TGTGCCAGCGCCTCCCTATTTCAGAACGAGCAGTACTTC
.	TRBV12-3/TRBV12-4	.	TRBJ1-1	CASSLGGTRGTEAFF	TGTGCCAGCAGTTTAGGAGGGACCCGGGGCACTGAAGCTTTCTTT
few	TRBV27	.	TRBJ2-7	CASAVGIEYEQYF	TGTGCCAGCGCGGTGGGAATTGAATACGAGCAGTACTTC
few	TRBV20-1	TRBD2	TRBJ2-3	CSAIPGLAERSTDTQYF	TGCAGTGCAATACCGGGACTAGCGGAACGAAGCACAGATACGCAGTATTTT
few	TRBV24-1	.	TRBJ2-1	CATSDSRQNEQFF	TGTGCCACCAGTGATTCCCGACAGAATGAGCAGTTCTTC
few	TRBV28	TRBD2	TRBJ2-7	CASSPREGPARTSYEQYF	TGTGCCAGCAGCCCAAGGGAGGGTCCTGCTCGGACCTCCTACGAGCAGTACTTC
few	TRBV3-1	.	TRBJ1-6	CASSQGEGINNSPLHF	TGTGCCAGCAGCCAAGGAGAGGGGATAAATAATTCACCCCTCCACTTT
.	TRBV7-3	.	TRBJ1-1	CASSLIHGDRAFF	TGTGCCAGCAGCTTAATTCATGGGGATAGAGCTTTCTTT
.	TRBV29-1	.	TRBJ2-2	CSVLQGRGTGELFF	TGCAGCGTGTTACAGGGGAGGGGTACCGGGGAGCTGTTTTTT
few	TRBV29-1	.	TRBJ1-1	CSVVGRWGTEAFF	TGCAGCGTGGTTGGACGGTGGGGTACTGAAGCTTTCTTT
.	TRBV12-3/TRBV12-4	TRBD1	TRBJ1-4	CASRTGRRERLFF	TGTGCCAGCCGGACAGGGCGAAGGGAAAGACTGTTTTTT
.	TRBV2	.	TRBJ2-3	CASSEEAKKSTDTQYF	TGTGCCAGCAGTGAAGAGGCAAAGAAGTCTACAGATACGCAGTATTTT
few	TRBV5-1	.	TRBJ1-5	CASSLDGHQPQHF	TGCGCCAGCAGCTTGGACGGTCATCAGCCCCAGCATTTT
few	TRBV7-6	.	TRBJ1-4	CASSSSGSNEKLFF	TGTGCCAGCAGCTCCTCTGGGAGTAACGAAAAACTGTTTTTT
.	TRBV13	.	TRBJ2-3	CASSSPDRPSTQYF	TGTGCCAGCAGCTCCCCAGACAGACCGAGTACGCAGTATTTT
.	TRBV3-1	TRBD2	TRBJ2-1	CASNLAGRYNEQFF	TGTGCCAGCAACCTAGCGGGGAGATACAATGAGCAGTTCTTC
.	TRBV20-1	.	TRBJ1-1	CSARDPRQEGRVNTEAFF	TGCAGTGCTAGAGATCCCAGACAGGAAGGTCGGGTGAACACTGAAGCTTTCTTT
.	TRBV6-5	.	TRBJ2-1	CASSYSQWGPGPRNEQFF	TGTGCCAGCAGTTACTCCCAATGGGGCCCAGGGCCACGCAATGAGCAGTTCTTC
.	TRBV6-6	.	TRBJ1-5	CASSVQAGGRNQPQHF	TGTGCCAGCAGTGTTCAGGCGGGGGGTCGGAATCAGCCCCAGCATTTT